This T cell receptor (beta chain) was retrieved from a study of blood T cell repertoires in COVID-19. Study context: The analysed material was cDNA or gDNA that came from T cells, B-cell-depleted T cells, or PBMCs.

Generated by immunoSEQ multiplex PCR, the TCRdb table keeps only in-frame clones and is missing some. The sample yields approximately 94,000 clones, roughly 88% seen once. V lost 11 bases to trimming and J lost 0 bases; unmatched junction nucleotides: 13. CDR1 and CDR2 (germline): LNHNV, YYDKDF (reference sequence). The CDR3 runs 17 residues. The TCR sequence derives from a man in his sixties with acute or convalescent COVID-19. The V gene is TRBV15, the J gene TRBJ2-4, with TRBD2 matching 10 bases. The sequencing sample was made of peripheral blood. CDR3 residues: CAGRSSGGRLAKNIQYF. DNA for the CDR3: TGTGCCGGGAGGAGTAGCGGGGGGCGTCTAGCCAAAAACATTCAGTACTTC.